This T cell receptor beta chain was recorded in a study of blood T cell repertoires in COVID-19. Study-level background: The United States, Italy and Spain supplied acute and convalescent COVID-19 samples. Sample material is recorded as cDNA or gDNA derived from T cells, B-cell-depleted T cells, or PBMCs.

In germline, CDR1 is MNHEY, CDR2 SVGAGI. The CDR3 runs 14 residues. The V gene lost 0 bases and the J gene lost 5 bases, with 8 bases spanning the gap. Seattle-derived patients entered the study during active infection and were followed longitudinally. Per the original data handling: Amplification with reference gene primers provided the estimates of nucleated cell counts. Only in-frame clones appear in the TCRdb table, and some are missing; sequencing was by immunoSEQ multiplex PCR. Clone size and V and J calls were adopted from that table, with D and trimming inferred from the DNA. The data hold 300,000 to 350,000 clones, with 90% observed a single time.

The source material was peripheral blood. The receptor's source is a woman aged 25 to 45 with COVID-19, enrolled during active disease. The gene calls are TRBV6-5 and TRBJ2-1, with D uncertain. CDR3 in amino acids: CASSYSRRDNEQFF. For the CDR3, the DNA is TGTGCCAGCAGTTACTCCCGACGGGACAATGAGCAGTTCTTC.